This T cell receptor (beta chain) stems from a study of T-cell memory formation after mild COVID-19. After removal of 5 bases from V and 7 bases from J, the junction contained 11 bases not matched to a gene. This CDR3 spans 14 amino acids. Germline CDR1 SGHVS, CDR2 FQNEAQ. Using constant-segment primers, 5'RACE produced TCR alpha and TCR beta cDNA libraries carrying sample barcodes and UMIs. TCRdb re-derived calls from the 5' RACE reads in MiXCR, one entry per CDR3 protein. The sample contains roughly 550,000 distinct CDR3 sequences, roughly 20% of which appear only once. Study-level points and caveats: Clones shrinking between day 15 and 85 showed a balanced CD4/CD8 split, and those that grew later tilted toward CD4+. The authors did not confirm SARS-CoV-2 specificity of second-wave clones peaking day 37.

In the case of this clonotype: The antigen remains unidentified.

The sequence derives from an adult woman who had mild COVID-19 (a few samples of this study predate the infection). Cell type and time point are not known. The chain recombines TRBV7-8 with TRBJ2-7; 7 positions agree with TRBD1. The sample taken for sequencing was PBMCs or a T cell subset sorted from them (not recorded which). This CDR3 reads CASSVEEQGWEQYF. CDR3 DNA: TGTGCCAGCAGCGTAGAGGAACAGGGGTGGGAGCAGTACTTC.